Below are 25 T cell receptor beta chains sequenced from a single sample in a study of beta chain features in type 1 diabetes. Antigen specificity for these receptors is unknown. The study's findings and limits: People with Type 1 diabetes carried modestly yet significantly shorter TCRB CDR3s in all four CD4+ subsets.

Reverse transcription of all isolated RNA meant that expressed TCRB transcripts were sequenced. TCRdb keeps only in-frame clones here, not all; method: immunoSEQ multiplex PCR. Among about 650,000 clones listed, roughly an eighth were seen once. The sample consisted of naive CD4+ T cells from blood. Receptor source: a man aged 25 to 40 with type 1 diabetes.

This clone turned up a few times. The chain links TRBV4-2 to TRBJ2-4, with D possibly being TRBD1 (6 bases). There are 16 residues in the CDR3. CDR1 and CDR2 (germline): LGHNA, YNFKEQ. Trimming shortened V by 2 bases and J by 13 bases, and 24 bases separated the two germline ends. Here the CDR3 DNA reads TGTGCCAGCAGCCAATTCGCAGGGGACGAACCCACGGGGCAGTACTTC. Protein product: CASSQFAGDEPTGQYF.

V usage is TRBV28 and J usage is TRBJ1-3; D is perhaps TRBD1 (6 bases). The CDR3 runs 14 residues. The germline CDR1 and CDR2 sequences are MDHEN and SYDVKM. V lost 1 base and J 2 bases, leaving 6 bases between the germline ends. CDR3: CASSLSGAGNTIYF. The CDR3 DNA is TGTGCCAGCAGTTTATCAGGGGCTGGAAACACCATATATTTT.

Comments on this clone: This sample also contains other DNA sequences that code for the same CDR3. V usage is TRBV7-8 and J usage is TRBJ2-7; D remains ambiguous. There are 13 residues in the CDR3. V dropped 1 base and J dropped 1 base, with 5 bases sitting between them. Germline V CDR1 and CDR2: SGHVS, FQNEAQ. For the CDR3, the DNA is TGTGCCAGCAGCTTAGACCGGTCCTACGAGCAGTACTTC. It codes for CASSLDRSYEQYF.

The chain recombines TRBV9 with TRBJ1-2; unclear D gene. This CDR3 region has 15 residues. CDR1 SGDLS and CDR2 YYNGEE come from the germline V gene. V was shortened by 3 bases and J by 2 bases, with 14 bases between the two germline ends. CDR3 amino acids: CASSERPDGNYGYTF. CDR3 in DNA: TGTGCCAGCAGCGAAAGGCCGGACGGAAACTATGGCTACACCTTC.

Comment on this clone: Other DNA sequences in the same sample also yield this CDR3. The chain recombines TRBV7-2 with TRBJ2-7, with a weak D call TRBD1 (6 bases). The CDR3 spans 12 residues. Trimming left V 2 bases short and J 4 bases short, with 6 bases between. The germline V gene encodes CDR1 SGHTA and CDR2 FQGNSA. The CDR3 DNA reads as TGTGCCAGCAGCTTACAGGGGTACGAGCAGTACTTC. Encoded protein: CASSLQGYEQYF.

This clone was counted between two and nine times. This sample also contains other DNA sequences that code for the same CDR3. This chain connects TRBV6-5 to TRBJ1-5; possibly TRBD1 for D (5 bases). In germline, CDR1 is MNHEY, CDR2 SVGAGI. The V end lost 5 bases, the J end lost 5 bases, and 13 bases lay between the germline ends. The CDR3 totals 14 residues. This CDR3 is CASSPPGGHQPQHF. The CDR3 bases are TGTGCCAGCAGTCCCCCGGGGGGTCATCAGCCCCAGCATTTT.

This sequence joins TRBV28 and TRBJ2-3, with 8 positions matching TRBD1. Per the germline V gene, CDR1 is MDHEN and CDR2 is SYDVKM. The V and J ends lost 5 bases and 1 base, in that order; junction bases with no gene match: 5. The CDR3 totals 15 residues. DNA of the CDR3: TGTGCCAGCAGTCCCCGGGGACAGGGCACAGATACGCAGTATTTT. Protein product: CASSPRGQGTDTQYF.

This clone has only a few counts. This chain uses TRBV5-1 with TRBJ2-2; 8 bases are shared with TRBD2. This CDR3 is 14 amino acids long. The V and J ends lost 4 bases and 6 bases, in that order; junction bases with no gene match: 5. Germline loops: CDR1 SGHRS, CDR2 YFSETQ. CDR3 nucleotides: TGCGCCAGCAGCAAGGGACTAGGGGCCGGGGAGCTGTTTTTT. This codes for CASSKGLGAGELFF.

This clone was seen a handful of times. The chain couples TRBV28 to TRBJ1-6; TRBD1 is a possible D gene (5 bases). The germline V gene encodes CDR1 MDHEN and CDR2 SYDVKM. The CDR3 has 14 residues. The ends were cut back, 4 bases at V and 7 bases at J, with 11 bases in the middle. Here the CDR3 reads CASSSKGRNSPLHF. CDR3 in DNA: TGTGCCAGCAGTTCAAAGGGGAGGAATTCACCCCTCCACTTT. Complete variable domain (other parts from reference TRBV28 and TRBJ1-6): DVKVTQSSRYLVKRTGEKVFLECVQDMDHENMFWYRQDPGLGLRLIYFSYDVKMKEKGDIPEGYSVSREKKERFSLILESASTNQTSMYLCASSSKGRNSPLHFGNGTRLTVT.

This clone was seen only a few times. The chain recombines TRBV5-6 with TRBJ2-3, with 10 bases identical to TRBD2. The CDR3 length is 17 residues. V gave up 0 bases and J gave up 3 bases; unmatched junction bases: 7. Germline V gene data show CDR1 as SGHDT and CDR2 as YYEEEE. The CDR3 is CASSLASSGGATDTQYF. CDR3 DNA sequence: TGTGCCAGCAGCTTGGCATCCAGCGGGGGGGCTACAGATACGCAGTATTTT.

This clone was detected only a few times. The chain uses TRBV5-1 and TRBJ2-2, with D unresolved. V lost 4 bases, J lost 3 bases, and 4 bases lay in between. Germline CDR1 SGHRS, CDR2 YFSETQ. The CDR3 consists of 12 residues. CDR3 nucleotide sequence: TGCGCCAGCAGCGCGTACACCGGGGAGCTGTTTTTT. It translates to CASSAYTGELFF.

This clone was observed a handful of times. The chain employs TRBV4-3 and TRBJ2-3; 8 bases map to TRBD1. Unmatched junction bases numbered 10, after V lost 0 bases and J lost 2 bases. The CDR3 totals 18 residues. Germline CDR1 LGHNA, CDR2 YSLEER. Here the CDR3 reads CASSQDPRTGRLTDTQYF. In DNA, the CDR3 is TGCGCCAGCAGCCAAGACCCGAGGACAGGGAGACTCACAGATACGCAGTATTTT.

This clone was found a few times. The CDR3 loop is CASRETTNEKLFF. CDR3 DNA sequence: TGTGCCAGCAGGGAGACTACTAATGAAAAACTGTTTTTT. The rearrangement links TRBV28 to TRBJ1-4; D is uncertain. The CDR3 sequence is 13 residues long. Per the germline V gene, CDR1 is MDHEN and CDR2 is SYDVKM. The V gene lost 6 bases and the J gene lost 2 bases, with 7 bases spanning the gap.

The V gene is TRBV19, the J gene TRBJ2-3; D remains ambiguous. There are 11 residues in the CDR3. V lost 1 base and J 7 bases, leaving 3 bases between the germline ends. Germline V gene data show CDR1 as LNHDA and CDR2 as SQIVND (reference sequence). CDR3 loop: CASSIANTQYF. In DNA form, the CDR3 reads TGTGCCAGTAGTATAGCAAATACGCAGTATTTT.

This chain connects TRBV4-3 to TRBJ2-4, with 7 bases matching TRBD2. Germline CDR1 LGHNA, CDR2 YSLEER. There are 15 residues in the CDR3. Trimming removed 1 base from V and 11 bases from J; junction bases left unmatched: 11. The DNA for the CDR3 is TGCGCCAGCAGCCAAGTTGGACTGGGAGGGAATTTTCAGTACTTC. It specifies CASSQVGLGGNFQYF.

This clone was seen more than once but under ten times. V and J are TRBV13 and TRBJ2-3; D not resolved. CDR1 and CDR2 (germline): PRHDT, FYEKMQ (reference sequence). This CDR3 is built from 13 residues. Trimming stripped 2 bases from V and 2 bases from J, with 5 bases between. The CDR3 here is CASSLLHTDTQYF. CDR3 in DNA: TGTGCCAGCAGCTTACTTCACACAGATACGCAGTATTTT.

This clone showed up just a few times. This CDR3 is also generated by other DNA sequences in the sample. The CDR3, as DNA: TGTGCCAGCAGCCCCGACAGGGACTACGAGCAGTACTTC. It is translated as CASSPDRDYEQYF. V usage is TRBV11-2 and J usage is TRBJ2-7; 7 bases are shared with TRBD1. The CDR3 is 13 amino acids. Losses at the gene ends were 5 bases for V and 3 bases for J; bases not matched to a gene: 4. Germline CDR1 SGHAT, CDR2 FQNNGV.

The chain recombines TRBV19 with TRBJ1-1; the D is unclear. Looked up from germline, CDR1 is LNHDA and CDR2 is SQIVND (reference sequence). The V and J ends lost 5 bases and 3 bases respectively, with 7 bases between them. The CDR3 runs to 12 residues. In DNA, the CDR3 is TGTGCCAGTAGTGACGGCTACACTGAAGCTTTCTTT. It codes for CASSDGYTEAFF.

This clone was picked up a small number of times. The rearrangement joins TRBV7-8 to TRBJ2-5; 7 nucleotides line up with TRBD1. Germline CDR1 reads SGHVS; CDR2 reads FQNEAQ. V shed 1 base and J 2 bases; nucleotides not matched to a gene: 4. The CDR3 totals 15 residues. CDR3 sequence: CASSLEGQPQETQYF. In DNA form, the CDR3 reads TGTGCCAGCAGCTTAGAGGGACAGCCTCAAGAGACCCAGTACTTC.

This sequence joins TRBV7-2 and TRBJ2-3; D ambiguous. This CDR3 is 15 amino acids long. Trimming removed 2 bases from V and 3 bases from J, with 12 bases in between. Germline CDR1 and CDR2: SGHTA and FQGNSA. In DNA, the CDR3 is TGTGCCAGCAGCTTATCCCCTTTTGAAACAGATACGCAGTATTTT. It encodes CASSLSPFETDTQYF.

This clone was counted a few times. This chain links TRBV5-4 with TRBJ2-5, with D unclear. Germline CDR1 and CDR2: SGHNT and YYREEE (reference sequence). V lost 0 bases to trimming and J lost 5 bases, with 8 bases between them. The CDR3 is 13 amino acids. The CDR3 DNA reads TGTGCCAGCAGCTTGGGAGAAGGGGAGACCCAGTACTTC. Translated, it gives CASSLGEGETQYF. Full variable domain (rest looked up from reference TRBV5-4 and TRBJ2-5): ETGVTQSPTHLIKTRGQQVTLRCSSQSGHNTVSWYQQALGQGPQFIFQYYREEENGRGNFPPRFSGLQFPNYSSELNVNALELDDSALYLCASSLGEGETQYFGPGTRLLVL.

The rearrangement uses TRBV5-1 and TRBJ1-1, with D possibly TRBD1 on 6 matching bases. The V gene lost 0 bases and the J gene lost 8 bases, with 14 bases spanning the gap. Germline CDR1 reads SGHRS; CDR2 reads YFSETQ. CDR3 length: 14 amino acids. The CDR3 DNA reads as TGCGCCAGCAGCTTGGGGACAGCCCCCTCCGAAGCTTTCTTT. Protein product: CASSLGTAPSEAFF.

V gene TRBV25-1 combines with J gene TRBJ1-6, with D maybe TRBD1 (6 bases). Germline V gives CDR1 MGHDK, CDR2 SYGVNS. The CDR3 spans 15 residues. Trimming shortened V by 6 bases and J by 7 bases, and 16 bases separated the two germline ends. CDR3 nucleotide sequence: TGTGCCAGCAGAAGAGGACAGAACGGAAATTCACCCCTCCACTTT. Translated: CASRRGQNGNSPLHF.

This clone has just a few counts. The chain employs TRBV19 and TRBJ1-5, with D possibly matching TRBD1 (6 bases). Trimming cost V 6 bases and J 6 bases, with 12 bases left between them. The CDR3 has 13 residues. Germline CDR1 and CDR2: LNHDA and SQIVND (reference sequence). The CDR3 reads CASRQGFSQPQHF. The CDR3 DNA reads as TGTGCCAGTAGGCAGGGGTTCAGTCAGCCCCAGCATTTT.

V gene TRBV11-3 combines with J gene TRBJ2-7; the D is unclear. The CDR3 runs to 14 residues. Trimming pared 5 bases from V and 0 bases from J, leaving 11 bases between. Germline values: CDR1 SGHNT, CDR2 YENEEA. DNA of the CDR3: TGTGCCAGCAGCCCGCGACTGTCCTCCTACGAGCAGTACTTC. Amino acids: CASSPRLSSYEQYF.